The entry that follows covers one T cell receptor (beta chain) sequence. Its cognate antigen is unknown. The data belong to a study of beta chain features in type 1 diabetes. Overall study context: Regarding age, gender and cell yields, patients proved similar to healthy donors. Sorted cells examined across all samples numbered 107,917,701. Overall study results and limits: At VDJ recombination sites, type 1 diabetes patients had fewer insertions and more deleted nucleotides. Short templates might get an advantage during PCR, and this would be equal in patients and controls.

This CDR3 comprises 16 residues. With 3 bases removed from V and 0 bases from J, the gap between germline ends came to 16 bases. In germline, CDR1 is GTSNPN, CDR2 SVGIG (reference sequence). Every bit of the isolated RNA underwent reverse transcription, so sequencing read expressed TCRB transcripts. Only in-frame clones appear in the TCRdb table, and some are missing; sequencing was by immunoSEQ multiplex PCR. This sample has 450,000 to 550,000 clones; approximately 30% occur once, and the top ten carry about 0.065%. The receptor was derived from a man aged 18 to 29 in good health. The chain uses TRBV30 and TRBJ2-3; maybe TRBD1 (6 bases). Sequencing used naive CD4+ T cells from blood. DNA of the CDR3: TGTGCCTGGAGCGGAGCAGGGGACCCTAGCACAGATACGCAGTATTTT. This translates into CAWSGAGDPSTDTQYF.